Here is one TCR beta chain with its context. The antigen is unknown. The protocol was immunoSEQ multiplex PCR, while the TCRdb copy is restricted to in-frame clones and leaves out a portion. The sample includes roughly 14,000 clones, over 80% of them seen just once. The CDR3 sequence is 16 residues long. Germline V gene sequence: CDR1 MNHEY, CDR2 SMNVEV (reference sequence). With 6 bases removed from V and 2 bases from J, the gap between germline ends came to 18 bases. These data belong to a study of monozygotic twins with cystic fibrosis. Study as a whole: Libraries were built from three micrograms of fragmented DNA using about 16 PCR cycles.

Findings and limits, study-wide: Low clonality (median around 0.0096) suggested a mostly naive repertoire. Co-twins had the most similar V usage for 13 of 16 pairs, J for 8. Unrelated CF individuals shared fewer identical clonotypes than monozygotic CF twins.

Sequenced material: blood. The sequence derives from a girl aged 2 to 9 with cystic fibrosis. This chain connects TRBV27 to TRBJ2-3, with D tentatively TRBD2 (6 bases). CDR3 loop: CASSPSDYPHTDTQYF. The DNA for the CDR3 is TGTGCCAGCAGCCCTTCGGACTACCCCCACACAGATACGCAGTATTTT.